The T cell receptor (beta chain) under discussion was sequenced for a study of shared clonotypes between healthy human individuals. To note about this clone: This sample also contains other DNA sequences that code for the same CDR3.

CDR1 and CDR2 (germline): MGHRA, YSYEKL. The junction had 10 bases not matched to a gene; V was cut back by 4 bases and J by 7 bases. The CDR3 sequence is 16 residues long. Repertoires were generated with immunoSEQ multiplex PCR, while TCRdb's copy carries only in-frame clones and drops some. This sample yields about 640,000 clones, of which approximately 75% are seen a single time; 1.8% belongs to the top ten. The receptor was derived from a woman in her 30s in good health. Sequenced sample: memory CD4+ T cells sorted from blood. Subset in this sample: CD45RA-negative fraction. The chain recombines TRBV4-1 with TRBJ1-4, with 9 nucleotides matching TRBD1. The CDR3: CASSPRPGQGSEKLFF. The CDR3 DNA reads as TGCGCCAGCAGCCCAAGGCCAGGACAGGGGTCTGAAAAACTGTTTTTT.